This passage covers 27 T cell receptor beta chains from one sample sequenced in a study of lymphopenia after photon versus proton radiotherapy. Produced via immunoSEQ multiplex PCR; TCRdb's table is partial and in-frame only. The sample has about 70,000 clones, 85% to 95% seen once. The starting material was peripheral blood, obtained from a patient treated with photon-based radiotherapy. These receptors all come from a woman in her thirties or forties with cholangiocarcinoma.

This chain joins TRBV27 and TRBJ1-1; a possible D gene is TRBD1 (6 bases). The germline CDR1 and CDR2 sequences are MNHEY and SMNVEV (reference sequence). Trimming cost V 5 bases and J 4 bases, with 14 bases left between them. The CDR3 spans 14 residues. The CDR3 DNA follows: TGTGCCAGCAGTGGGGGGGGCGCGGGCACTGAAGCTTTCTTT. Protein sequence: CASSGGGAGTEAFF.

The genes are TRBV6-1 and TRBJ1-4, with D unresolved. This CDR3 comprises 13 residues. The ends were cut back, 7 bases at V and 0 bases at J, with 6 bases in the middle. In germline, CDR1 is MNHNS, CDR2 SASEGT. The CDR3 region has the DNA TGTGCCAGCAATCCCCCAACTAATGAAAAACTGTTTTTT. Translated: CASNPPTNEKLFF.

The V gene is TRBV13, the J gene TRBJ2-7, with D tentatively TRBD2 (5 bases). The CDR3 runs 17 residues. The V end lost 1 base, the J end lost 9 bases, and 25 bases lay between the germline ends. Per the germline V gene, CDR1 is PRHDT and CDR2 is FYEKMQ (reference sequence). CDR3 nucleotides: TGTGCCAGCAGCTTAGCAAGTCCCGGGAACTCAGCTATCGGGCAGTACTTC. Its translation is CASSLASPGNSAIGQYF.

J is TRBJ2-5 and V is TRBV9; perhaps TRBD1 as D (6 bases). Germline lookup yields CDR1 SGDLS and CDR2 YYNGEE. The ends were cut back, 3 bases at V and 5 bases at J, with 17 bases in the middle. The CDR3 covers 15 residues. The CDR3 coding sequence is TGTGCCAGCAGCGAGACCACAGGGTTAGGGGAGACCCAGTACTTC. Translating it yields CASSETTGLGETQYF.

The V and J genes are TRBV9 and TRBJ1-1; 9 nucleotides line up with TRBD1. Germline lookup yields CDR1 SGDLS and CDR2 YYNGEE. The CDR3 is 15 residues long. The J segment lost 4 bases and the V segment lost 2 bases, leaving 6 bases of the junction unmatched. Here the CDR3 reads CASSVTGGAGTEAFF. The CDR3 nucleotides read TGTGCCAGCAGCGTTACAGGGGGCGCGGGCACTGAAGCTTTCTTT.

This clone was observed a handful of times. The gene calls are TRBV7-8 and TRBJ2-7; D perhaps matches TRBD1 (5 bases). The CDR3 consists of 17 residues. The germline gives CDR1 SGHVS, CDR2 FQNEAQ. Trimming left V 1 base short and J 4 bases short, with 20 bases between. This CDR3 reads CASSLGPLGQGWYEQYF. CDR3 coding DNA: TGTGCCAGCAGCTTAGGACCCTTGGGGCAGGGTTGGTACGAGCAGTACTTC.

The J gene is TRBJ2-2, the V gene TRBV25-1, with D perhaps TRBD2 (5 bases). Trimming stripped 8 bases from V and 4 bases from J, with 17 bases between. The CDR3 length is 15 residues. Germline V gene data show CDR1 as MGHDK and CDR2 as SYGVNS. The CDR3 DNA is TGTGCCAGCGGGGAGAGGAGAGTCGCCACCGGGGAGCTGTTTTTT. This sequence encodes CASGERRVATGELFF. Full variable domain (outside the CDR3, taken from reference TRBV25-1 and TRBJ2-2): EADIYQTPRYLVIGTGKKITLECSQTMGHDKMYWYQQDPGMELHLIHYSYGVNSTEKGDLSSESTVSRIRTEHFPLTLESARPSHTSQYLCASGERRVATGELFFGEGSRLTVL.

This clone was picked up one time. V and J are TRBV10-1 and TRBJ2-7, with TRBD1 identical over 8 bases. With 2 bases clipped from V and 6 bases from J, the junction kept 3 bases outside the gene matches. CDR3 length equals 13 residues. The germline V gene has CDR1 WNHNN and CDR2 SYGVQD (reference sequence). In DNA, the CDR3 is TGCGCCAGCAGTGAGGTGACAGGGGCCGAGCAGTACTTC. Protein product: CASSEVTGAEQYF.

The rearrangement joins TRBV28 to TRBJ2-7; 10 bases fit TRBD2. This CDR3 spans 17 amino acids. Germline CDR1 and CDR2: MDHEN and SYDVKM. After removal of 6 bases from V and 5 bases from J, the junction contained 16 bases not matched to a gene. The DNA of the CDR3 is TGTGCCAGCAGCGACCCAATCTTAGCGGGGGGCCCCAACGAGCAGTACTTC. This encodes CASSDPILAGGPNEQYF.

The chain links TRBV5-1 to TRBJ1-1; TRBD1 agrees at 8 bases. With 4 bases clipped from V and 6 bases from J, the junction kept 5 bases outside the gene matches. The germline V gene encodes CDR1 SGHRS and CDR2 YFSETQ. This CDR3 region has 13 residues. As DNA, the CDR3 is TGCGCCAGCAGCGCGGACAGGGTAGCTGAAGCTTTCTTT. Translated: CASSADRVAEAFF.

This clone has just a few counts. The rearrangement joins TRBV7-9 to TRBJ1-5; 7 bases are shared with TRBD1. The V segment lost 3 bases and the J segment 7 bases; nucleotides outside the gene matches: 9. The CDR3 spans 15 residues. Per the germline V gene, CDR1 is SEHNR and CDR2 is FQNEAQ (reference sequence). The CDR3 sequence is CASSFNTQGYQPQHF. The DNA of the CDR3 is TGTGCCAGCAGCTTCAATACACAGGGGTACCAGCCCCAGCATTTT.

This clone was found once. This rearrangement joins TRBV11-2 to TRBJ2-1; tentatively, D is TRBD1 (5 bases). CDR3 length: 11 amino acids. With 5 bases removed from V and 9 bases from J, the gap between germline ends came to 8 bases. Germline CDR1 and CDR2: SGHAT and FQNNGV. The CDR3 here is CASSATGEQFF. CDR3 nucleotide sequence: TGTGCCAGCAGCGCCACAGGTGAGCAGTTCTTC.

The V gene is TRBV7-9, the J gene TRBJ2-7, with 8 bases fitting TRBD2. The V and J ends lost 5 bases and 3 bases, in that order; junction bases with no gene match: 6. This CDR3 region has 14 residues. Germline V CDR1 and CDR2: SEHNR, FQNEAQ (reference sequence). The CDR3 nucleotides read TGTGCCAGCAGCGTCCCGGGGGGGGGCTACGAGCAGTACTTC. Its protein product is CASSVPGGGYEQYF.

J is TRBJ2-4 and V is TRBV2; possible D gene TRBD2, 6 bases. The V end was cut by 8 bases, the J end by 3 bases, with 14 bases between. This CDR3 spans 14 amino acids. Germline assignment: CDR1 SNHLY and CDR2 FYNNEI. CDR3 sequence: CASGGGLGKNIQYF. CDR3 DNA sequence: TGTGCCAGCGGAGGAGGGTTGGGCAAAAACATTCAGTACTTC.

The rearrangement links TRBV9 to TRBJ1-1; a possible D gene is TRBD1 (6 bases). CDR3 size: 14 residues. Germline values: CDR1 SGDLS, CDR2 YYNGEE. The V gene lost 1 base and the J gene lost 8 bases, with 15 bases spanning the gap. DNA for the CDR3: TGTGCCAGCAGCGTACCCGACAGGTCGGGGGAAGCTTTCTTT. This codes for CASSVPDRSGEAFF.

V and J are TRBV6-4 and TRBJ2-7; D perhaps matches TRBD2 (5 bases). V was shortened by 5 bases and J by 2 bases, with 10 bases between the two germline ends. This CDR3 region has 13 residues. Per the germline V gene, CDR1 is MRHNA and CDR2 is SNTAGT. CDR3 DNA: TGTGCCAGCAGTCGGGGTCCAACCTACGAGCAGTACTTC. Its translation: CASSRGPTYEQYF.

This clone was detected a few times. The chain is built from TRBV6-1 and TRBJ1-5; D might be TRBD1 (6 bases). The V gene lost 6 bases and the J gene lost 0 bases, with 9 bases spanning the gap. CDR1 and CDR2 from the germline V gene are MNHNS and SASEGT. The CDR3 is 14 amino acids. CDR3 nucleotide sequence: TGTGCCAGCAGAACAGGGTATAGCAATCAGCCCCAGCATTTT. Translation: CASRTGYSNQPQHF.

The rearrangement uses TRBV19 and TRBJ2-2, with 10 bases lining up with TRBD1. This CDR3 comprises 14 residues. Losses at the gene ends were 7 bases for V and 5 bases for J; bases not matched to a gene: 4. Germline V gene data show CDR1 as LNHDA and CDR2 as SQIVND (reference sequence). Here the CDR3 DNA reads TGTGCCAGTATCCCGGACAGGGGGACCGGGGAGCTGTTTTTT. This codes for CASIPDRGTGELFF.

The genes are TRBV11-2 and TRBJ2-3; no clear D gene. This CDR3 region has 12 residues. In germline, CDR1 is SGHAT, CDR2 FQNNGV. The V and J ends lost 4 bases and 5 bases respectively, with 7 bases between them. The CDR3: CASSSLEDTQYF. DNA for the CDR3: TGTGCCAGCAGCTCTTTGGAAGATACGCAGTATTTT.

The CDR3: CASSSSTGELFF. CDR3 DNA sequence: TGTGCCAGCAGCTCCTCCACCGGGGAGCTGTTTTTT. V gene TRBV7-3 combines with J gene TRBJ2-2; D remains unclear. This CDR3 spans 12 amino acids. Germline CDR1 reads SGHTA; CDR2 reads FQGTGA. V shed 4 bases and J shed 4 bases, with 4 bases lying between them.

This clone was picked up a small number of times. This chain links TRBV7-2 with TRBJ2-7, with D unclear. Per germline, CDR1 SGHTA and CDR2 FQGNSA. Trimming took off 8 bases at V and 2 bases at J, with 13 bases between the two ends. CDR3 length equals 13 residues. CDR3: CASRTGPTYEQYF. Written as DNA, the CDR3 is TGTGCCAGCCGCACCGGGCCAACCTACGAGCAGTACTTC. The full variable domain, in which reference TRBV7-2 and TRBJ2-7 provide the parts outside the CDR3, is GAGVSQSPSNKVTEKGKDVELRCDPISGHTALYWYRQSLGQGLEFLIYFQGNSAPDKSGLPSDRFSAERTGGSVSTLTIQRTQQEDSAVYLCASRTGPTYEQYFGPGTRLTVT.

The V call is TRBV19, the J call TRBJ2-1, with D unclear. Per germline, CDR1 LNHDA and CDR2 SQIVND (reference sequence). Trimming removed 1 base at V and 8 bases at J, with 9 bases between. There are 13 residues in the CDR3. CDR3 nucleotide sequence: TGTGCCAGTAGTATAGTTGCCAGACATGAGCAGTTCTTC. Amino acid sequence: CASSIVARHEQFF. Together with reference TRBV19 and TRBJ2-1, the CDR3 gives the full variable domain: DGGITQSPKYLFRKEGQNVTLSCEQNLNHDAMYWYRQDPGQGLRLIYYSQIVNDFQKGDIAEGYSVSREKKESFPLTVTSAQKNPTAFYLCASSIVARHEQFFGPGTRLTVL.

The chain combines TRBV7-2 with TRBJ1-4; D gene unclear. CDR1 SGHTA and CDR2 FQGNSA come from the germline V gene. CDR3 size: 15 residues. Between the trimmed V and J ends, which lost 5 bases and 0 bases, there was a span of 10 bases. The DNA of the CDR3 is TGTGCCAGCAGCGTCAACAGCGCAACTAATGAAAAACTGTTTTTT. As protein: CASSVNSATNEKLFF.

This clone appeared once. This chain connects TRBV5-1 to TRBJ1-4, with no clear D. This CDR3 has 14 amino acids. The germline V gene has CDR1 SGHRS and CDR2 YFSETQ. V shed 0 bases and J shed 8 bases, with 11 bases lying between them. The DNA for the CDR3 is TGCGCCAGCAGCTTGGGGCAGCGAGGAGAAAAACTGTTTTTT. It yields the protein CASSLGQRGEKLFF.

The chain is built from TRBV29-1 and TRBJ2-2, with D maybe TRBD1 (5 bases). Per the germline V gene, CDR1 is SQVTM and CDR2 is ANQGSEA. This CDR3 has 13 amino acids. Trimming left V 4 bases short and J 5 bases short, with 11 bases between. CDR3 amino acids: CSVGGLGTGELFF. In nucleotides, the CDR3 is TGCAGCGTTGGGGGCTTGGGAACCGGGGAGCTGTTTTTT.

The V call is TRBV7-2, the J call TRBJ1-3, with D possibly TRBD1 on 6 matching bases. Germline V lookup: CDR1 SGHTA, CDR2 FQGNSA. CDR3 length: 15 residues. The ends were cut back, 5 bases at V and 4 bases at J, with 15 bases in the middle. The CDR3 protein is CASSPQTGSGNTIYF. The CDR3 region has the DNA TGTGCCAGCAGCCCCCAGACAGGTTCCGGAAACACCATATATTTT.

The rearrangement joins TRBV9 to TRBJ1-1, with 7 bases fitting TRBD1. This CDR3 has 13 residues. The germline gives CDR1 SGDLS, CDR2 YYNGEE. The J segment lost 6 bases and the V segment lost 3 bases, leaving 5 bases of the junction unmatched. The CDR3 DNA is TGTGCCAGCAGCGGACAGGGCAATTCTGAAGCTTTCTTT. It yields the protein CASSGQGNSEAFF.